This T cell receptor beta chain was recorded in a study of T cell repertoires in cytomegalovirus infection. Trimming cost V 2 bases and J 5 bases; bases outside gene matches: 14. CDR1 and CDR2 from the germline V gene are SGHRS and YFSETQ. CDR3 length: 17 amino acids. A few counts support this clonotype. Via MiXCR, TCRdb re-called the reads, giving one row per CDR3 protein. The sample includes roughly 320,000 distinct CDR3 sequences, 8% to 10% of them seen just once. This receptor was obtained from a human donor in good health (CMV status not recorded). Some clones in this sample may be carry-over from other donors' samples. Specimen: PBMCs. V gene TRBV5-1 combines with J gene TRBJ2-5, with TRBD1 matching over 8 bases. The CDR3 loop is CASSFTSPDRAKETQYF. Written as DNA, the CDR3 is TGCGCCAGCAGCTTCACCTCCCCGGACAGGGCGAAGGAGACCCAGTACTTC.